These 18 T cell receptor beta chains share one sample of origin, sequenced in a study of shared clonotypes between healthy human individuals. The protocol was immunoSEQ multiplex PCR, while the TCRdb copy is restricted to in-frame clones and leaves out a portion. Among about 2.3 million clones listed, about nine tenths were seen once. The sample was naive CD4+ T cells from PBMCs. The subset denotes: CD45RA+ positively selected. The receptors were sampled from a young man in good health. Some clones in this sample may be carry-over from other donors' samples.

The chain recombines TRBV4-3 with TRBJ1-1; D ambiguous. V gave up 0 bases and J gave up 1 base, with 9 bases separating them. From germline, CDR1 is LGHNA and CDR2 YSLEER. The CDR3 extends over 15 amino acids. The CDR3 coding sequence is TGCGCCAGCAGCCAAGATCCATGGGAGAACACTGAAGCTTTCTTT. It translates to CASSQDPWENTEAFF.

The J gene is TRBJ1-2, the V gene TRBV18; 8 bases map to TRBD1. This CDR3 region has 16 residues. The germline V gene encodes CDR1 KGHSH and CDR2 LQKENI. V shed 5 bases and J 8 bases; nucleotides not matched to a gene: 16. The CDR3 nucleotides read TGTGCCAGCTCAGGACAGGGATCCTCTCTTCCTGGGGGCTACACCTTC. Its protein product is CASSGQGSSLPGGYTF. The variable domain in full, with the rest retrieved from reference TRBV18 and TRBJ1-2, is NAGVMQNPRHLVRRRGQEARLRCSPMKGHSHVYWYRQLPEEGLKFMVYLQKENIIDESGMPKERFSAEFPKEGPSILRIQQVVRGDSAAYFCASSGQGSSLPGGYTFGSGTRLTVV.

The chain employs TRBV15 and TRBJ2-5; perhaps TRBD2 as D (5 bases). This CDR3 spans 14 amino acids. V was shortened by 3 bases and J by 5 bases, with 13 bases between the two germline ends. Germline V gene sequence: CDR1 LNHNV, CDR2 YYDKDF (reference sequence). This chain's CDR3 is CATSSEGVEETQYF. CDR3 nucleotides: TGTGCCACCAGCAGTGAGGGAGTTGAGGAGACCCAGTACTTC. The whole variable domain, filled in from reference TRBV15 and TRBJ2-5, reads DAMVIQNPRYQVTQFGKPVTLSCSQTLNHNVMYWYQQKSSQAPKLLFHYYDKDFNNEADTPDNFQSRRPNTSFCFLDIRSPGLGDTAMYLCATSSEGVEETQYFGPGTRLLVL.

This clone was counted a single time. The V gene is TRBV5-4, the J gene TRBJ2-3, with D perhaps TRBD2 (6 bases). Germline CDR1 reads SGHNT; CDR2 reads YYREEE (reference sequence). The CDR3 loop spans 16 amino acids. V gave up 5 bases and J gave up 0 bases, with 16 bases separating them. The CDR3 DNA reads TGTGCCAGCAGTCGGGGGTCGACAGCTAGCACAGATACGCAGTATTTT. Translated, it gives CASSRGSTASTDTQYF.

This chain connects TRBV5-1 to TRBJ2-3; D call uncertain. CDR3 length equals 14 residues. Germline lookup yields CDR1 SGHRS and CDR2 YFSETQ. V was trimmed by 5 bases and J by 2 bases, leaving 12 bases between them. CDR3 DNA: TGCGCCAGCAGTCCGGCCGGAATCACAGATACGCAGTATTTT. Protein sequence: CASSPAGITDTQYF.

The J gene is TRBJ1-1, the V gene TRBV11-1, with D hard to call. The germline V and J ends were trimmed by 5 bases and 1 base, with 11 bases remaining between them. Germline CDR1 and CDR2: SGHAT and FQDESV (reference sequence). The CDR3 consists of 14 residues. The CDR3 region is CASSPRSRNTEAFF. The CDR3 DNA reads as TGTGCCAGCAGCCCCCGCTCCCGGAACACTGAAGCTTTCTTT.

The chain recombines TRBV28 with TRBJ1-2; D gene unclear. This CDR3 is built from 12 residues. V lost 6 bases and J 2 bases, leaving 7 bases between the germline ends. Germline V gene sequence: CDR1 MDHEN, CDR2 SYDVKM. For the CDR3, the DNA is TGTGCCAGCAGCCCGAAAAACTATGGCTACACCTTC. This encodes CASSPKNYGYTF.

The CDR3 protein is CAWGRVSYEQYF. The CDR3 nucleotides read TGTGCCTGGGGTCGAGTCTCCTACGAGCAGTACTTC. This chain connects TRBV30 to TRBJ2-5; D ambiguous. The DNA end favors TRBJ2-7, so the J call may be wrong. Germline V gives CDR1 GTSNPN, CDR2 SVGIG (reference sequence). The CDR3 is 12 residues long.

The chain carries TRBV29-1 and TRBJ2-3; D not certain. Germline values: CDR1 SQVTM, CDR2 ANQGSEA. Trimming took 5 bases from V and 0 from J, leaving 9 bases between them. The CDR3 loop spans 13 amino acids. The chain's CDR3 is CSVLQDSTDTQYF. Written as DNA, the CDR3 is TGCAGCGTTCTGCAGGACAGCACAGATACGCAGTATTTT.

Comment on this clone: The sample holds other DNA sequences that translate to the same CDR3. The V gene is TRBV5-1, the J gene TRBJ2-3, with D uncertain. Trimming pared 2 bases from V and 1 base from J, leaving 5 bases between. The CDR3 loop spans 13 amino acids. Germline assignment: CDR1 SGHRS and CDR2 YFSETQ. CDR3 nucleotide sequence: TGCGCCAGCAGCTTAAGGGGCACAGATACGCAGTATTTT. This gives the protein CASSLRGTDTQYF.

CDR3 coding DNA: TGCAGCGTTCGCCAGGTTAACTATGGCTACACCTTC. It translates to CSVRQVNYGYTF. V is TRBV29-1 and J is TRBJ1-2; D call uncertain. From germline, CDR1 is SQVTM and CDR2 ANQGSEA. Trimming took 5 bases from V and 1 from J, leaving 8 bases between them. There are 12 residues in the CDR3.

About this clone itself: Other DNA variants within this sample encode the same CDR3. The chain has TRBV11-2 and TRBJ1-1; D may be TRBD1 (5 bases). Trimming took off 5 bases at V and 1 base at J, with 8 bases between the two ends. The CDR3 sequence is 13 residues long. Germline CDR1 and CDR2: SGHAT and FQNNGV. For the CDR3, the DNA is TGTGCCAGCAGCCCAAGGGGGAACACTGAAGCTTTCTTT. This encodes CASSPRGNTEAFF.

This clone has only a few counts. The chain has TRBV7-9 and TRBJ1-1; D is possibly TRBD1 (6 bases). The CDR3 has 15 residues. With 4 bases removed from V and 1 base from J, the gap between germline ends came to 13 bases. Germline CDR1 reads SEHNR; CDR2 reads FQNEAQ (reference sequence). DNA of the CDR3: TGTGCCAGCAGCTCCCGAGCAGGGGAGAACACTGAAGCTTTCTTT. Translation: CASSSRAGENTEAFF.

The V gene is TRBV5-1, the J gene TRBJ1-5; D gene uncertain. The germline V and J ends were trimmed by 5 bases and 1 base, with 7 bases remaining between them. Germline CDR1 SGHRS, CDR2 YFSETQ. The CDR3 covers 13 residues. This CDR3 is CASSSASNQPQHF. The CDR3 coding sequence is TGCGCCAGCAGTTCAGCGAGCAATCAGCCCCAGCATTTT.

V usage is TRBV18 and J usage is TRBJ2-7, with D possibly being TRBD1 (5 bases). V was trimmed by 1 base and J by 1 base, leaving 14 bases between them. The length of the CDR3 is 16 residues. CDR1 and CDR2 (germline): KGHSH, LQKENI. CDR3 residues: CASSPQRDSESYEQYF. In DNA, the CDR3 is TGTGCCAGCTCACCACAGCGAGACAGCGAATCCTACGAGCAGTACTTC. Together with reference TRBV18 and TRBJ2-7, the CDR3 gives the full variable domain: NAGVMQNPRHLVRRRGQEARLRCSPMKGHSHVYWYRQLPEEGLKFMVYLQKENIIDESGMPKERFSAEFPKEGPSILRIQQVVRGDSAAYFCASSPQRDSESYEQYFGPGTRLTVT.

The genes are TRBV19 and TRBJ1-2, with D hard to call. The germline CDR1 and CDR2 sequences are LNHDA and SQIVND (reference sequence). Trimming left V 6 bases short and J 7 bases short, with 15 bases between. CDR3 length: 13 amino acids. CDR3 sequence: CASRKSVLFGYTF. CDR3 bases: TGTGCCAGTAGAAAATCGGTCCTTTTTGGCTACACCTTC.

The chain has TRBV27 and TRBJ1-1, with TRBD1 matching 12 bases. The CDR3 spans 16 residues. Trimming at V came to 6 bases and at J to 4 bases, leaving 9 bases not matched to a gene. The germline V gene encodes CDR1 MNHEY and CDR2 SMNVEV (reference sequence). The CDR3 DNA is TGTGCCAGCAGCCCGAGGGACAGGGGGCAGGGCACTGAAGCTTTCTTT. Amino acid sequence: CASSPRDRGQGTEAFF.

V is TRBV21-1 and J is TRBJ1-5; TRBD1 is the table's D call, not checked against the DNA. TRBV21-1 is reported as a pseudogene. The CDR3 loop spans 17 amino acids. CDR3 nucleotides: TGTGCCAGCAGCAATGCCCCGGGACAGGGCTTACATCAGCCCCAGCATTTT. As protein: CASSNAPGQGLHQPQHF.